A single T cell receptor beta chain is shown here with its context. Germline V gene data show CDR1 as SGHTA and CDR2 as FQGTGA. This CDR3 region has 15 residues. V was pared by 1 base and J by 3 bases, with 5 bases of the junction left unmatched. From RNA transcripts, TCR beta CDR3 regions were amplified. The HTBI primer set was used in a first-round RT-PCR of the TCR CDR3. From the multiplex PCR reads, TCRdb called clonotypes with MiXCR, one entry per CDR3 protein. The sample has about 210,000 distinct CDR3 sequences, about 15% seen once. Recently diagnosed hyperthyroidism of less than 2 months' duration affected patients aged 18 to 65. Orbital computed tomography, thyroid ultrasound, serum thyroxine and TRAb, and clinical symptoms together informed the diagnoses. These data come from a study of T cells in Graves' hyperthyroidism and ophthalmopathy.

The material sequenced was blood. The chain carries TRBV7-3 and TRBJ2-5; TRBD2 matches at 7 bases. The sequence came from a man aged 45-65 years with Graves' hyperthyroidism. CDR3 in DNA: TGTGCCAGCAGCTTAAGGGCTAGCGGAGAAGAGACCCAGTACTTC. Amino acid sequence: CASSLRASGEETQYF.